These 30 T cell receptor beta chains were sequenced from one sample in a study of a mutant IDH1 vaccine in newly diagnosed glioma. The time point: baseline, week 1 (first vaccination visit). Treatment meaning: pre-vaccination baseline after standard-of-care therapy. TCRdb's copy holds only in-frame clones and misses some; the assay was immunoSEQ multiplex PCR. The data contain 70,000 or so clones, over 70% of them singletons. The material was peripheral blood mononuclear cells (PBMCs), obtained from a glioma patient treated with radiotherapy, temozolomide or both. These receptors were taken from a woman aged 18-29 years with glioma. Some clones in this sample may be carry-over from other donors' samples.

V is TRBV20-1 and J is TRBJ2-5; D gene unclear. The CDR3 loop spans 11 amino acids. CDR1 and CDR2 from the germline V gene are DFQATT and SNEGSKA (reference sequence). Trimming cost V 5 bases and J 3 bases, with 7 bases left between them. The CDR3: CSAGVEETQYF. Here the CDR3 DNA reads TGCAGTGCTGGGGTGGAAGAGACCCAGTACTTC.

CDR3 sequence reads: CASSAVTSGAEAFF. The CDR3 DNA reads as TGCGCCAGCAGTGCAGTCACCTCAGGGGCTGAAGCTTTCTTT. The V and J genes are TRBV10-1 and TRBJ1-1, with D possibly TRBD1 on 6 matching bases. The V gene's germline CDR1 is WNHNN and CDR2 SYGVQD (reference sequence). This CDR3 has 14 amino acids. Trimming took 4 bases from V and 6 from J, leaving 15 bases between them.

This rearrangement joins TRBV29-1 to TRBJ1-1; no clear D. The germline V gene has CDR1 SQVTM and CDR2 ANQGSEA. The CDR3 runs 12 residues. V lost 3 bases and J 4 bases, leaving 9 bases between the germline ends. The CDR3 loop is CSVERGGTEAFF. The CDR3, as DNA: TGCAGCGTTGAGCGGGGTGGCACTGAAGCTTTCTTT. Using reference TRBV29-1 and TRBJ1-1 for the parts outside the CDR3, the full variable domain is SAVISQKPSRDICQRGTSLTIQCQVDSQVTMMFWYRQQPGQSLTLIATANQGSEATYESGFVIDKFPISRPNLTFSTLTVSNMSPEDSSIYLCSVERGGTEAFFGQGTRLTVV.

The chain joins TRBV6-5 to TRBJ1-2, with 7 nucleotides matching TRBD1. CDR1 and CDR2 from the germline V gene are MNHEY and SVGAGI. This CDR3 has 13 residues. V dropped 5 bases and J dropped 8; count of bases not matched to a gene: 8. CDR3 bases: TGTGCCAGCAGTACAAGGGGGCTAGGGGGCTACACCTTC. It codes for CASSTRGLGGYTF.

The CDR3 reads CASRATGGVDIQYF. Here the CDR3 DNA reads TGTGCCAGCAGAGCGACAGGGGGCGTTGACATTCAGTACTTC. This chain connects TRBV6-5 to TRBJ2-4, with TRBD1 matching over 10 bases. The CDR3 extends over 14 amino acids. The germline V gene has CDR1 MNHEY and CDR2 SVGAGI. The J segment lost 8 bases and the V segment lost 6 bases, leaving 7 bases of the junction unmatched.

This chain uses TRBV30 with TRBJ2-7; 10 nucleotides line up with TRBD2. Trimming took 2 bases from V and 1 from J; bases not matched to a gene: 8. From germline, CDR1 is GTSNPN and CDR2 SVGIG (reference sequence). This CDR3 is 16 amino acids long. The DNA for the CDR3 is TGTGCCTGGAGTCTAACCTTAGCGGGAGGATCCTACGAGCAGTACTTC. Amino acids: CAWSLTLAGGSYEQYF.

The chain is built from TRBV18 and TRBJ2-2; D is perhaps TRBD1 or TRBD2 (5 bases each). Germline lookup yields CDR1 KGHSH and CDR2 LQKENI. The CDR3 extends over 15 amino acids. V was shortened by 7 bases and J by 4 bases, with 16 bases between the two germline ends. This CDR3 reads CASFRDQTPTGELFF. In DNA form, the CDR3 reads TGTGCCAGCTTCCGGGACCAAACCCCCACCGGGGAGCTGTTTTTT.

This clone has a handful of counts. This chain links TRBV5-6 with TRBJ2-5; a weak D match, TRBD1 (6 bases). V was cut by 2 bases and J by 1 base, with 12 bases left in between. From germline, CDR1 is SGHDT and CDR2 YYEEEE. This CDR3 is 15 amino acids long. The CDR3 sequence: CASSFQGRPQETQYF. The CDR3 nucleotides are TGTGCCAGCAGCTTCCAGGGGAGACCCCAAGAGACCCAGTACTTC.

The chain carries TRBV6-1 and TRBJ2-7; either TRBD1 or TRBD2 may supply D (5 bases each). The CDR3 covers 14 residues. CDR1 MNHNS and CDR2 SASEGT come from the germline V gene. Trimming stripped 2 bases from V and 4 bases from J, with 12 bases between. The CDR3 loop is CASSELGVKYEQYF. CDR3 in DNA: TGTGCCAGCAGTGAACTGGGGGTTAAGTACGAGCAGTACTTC.

This chain links TRBV9 with TRBJ2-7; 11 bases map to TRBD2. Looked up from germline, CDR1 is SGDLS and CDR2 is YYNGEE. The CDR3 loop spans 15 amino acids. The junction had 5 bases not matched to a gene; V was cut back by 4 bases and J by 2 bases. The CDR3 is CASSSGTSGTYEQYF. CDR3 DNA: TGTGCCAGCAGCTCCGGGACTAGCGGTACCTACGAGCAGTACTTC.

The chain joins TRBV21-1 to TRBJ2-3; TRBD1, as called in the table, went unchecked against the DNA. TRBV21-1 is labeled a pseudogene. The CDR3 contains 21 residues. The CDR3 DNA sequence: TGTGCCAGCAGCAAGCACGAACCCACAGGGGGCGAAACATGGAGCACAGATACGCAGTATTTT. Amino acids: CASSKHEPTGGETWSTDTQYF.

CDR3 loop: CASSYSTGMNTEAFF. In DNA, the CDR3 is TGTGCCAGCAGTTACTCGACAGGGATGAACACTGAAGCTTTCTTT. The V call is TRBV6-5, the J call TRBJ1-1, with TRBD1 matching over 7 bases. The CDR3 is made up of 15 amino acids. V shed 0 bases and J 0 bases; nucleotides not matched to a gene: 1. Germline values: CDR1 MNHEY, CDR2 SVGAGI.

The V and J genes are TRBV9 and TRBJ1-2; D gene unclear. V was clipped by 3 bases and J by 8 bases, with 17 bases between them. Germline loops: CDR1 SGDLS, CDR2 YYNGEE. The CDR3 has 14 residues. CDR3 residues: CASSERPDLAGYTF. CDR3 DNA: TGTGCCAGCAGCGAGCGCCCTGACCTAGCCGGCTACACCTTC.

The chain employs TRBV7-9 and TRBJ1-2; D is unclear. Trimming removed 1 base from V and 2 bases from J, with 2 bases in between. The CDR3 sequence is 12 residues long. The germline V gene encodes CDR1 SEHNR and CDR2 FQNEAQ (reference sequence). CDR3 DNA: TGTGCCAGCAGCTTAGACAACTATGGCTACACCTTC. Its translation: CASSLDNYGYTF.

The chain employs TRBV13 and TRBJ1-2; 7 bases align to TRBD1. The V gene end was trimmed by 5 bases and the J gene end by 2 bases; junction bases not matched to a gene: 2. The CDR3 is made up of 13 amino acids. Germline V gene data show CDR1 as PRHDT and CDR2 as FYEKMQ (reference sequence). This chain's CDR3 is CASSRDSNYGYTF. The CDR3 coding sequence is TGTGCCAGCAGCCGGGACAGCAACTATGGCTACACCTTC.

The chain combines TRBV2 with TRBJ2-6; D gene ambiguous. Germline V gene sequence: CDR1 SNHLY, CDR2 FYNNEI. Trimming shortened V by 4 bases and J by 2 bases, and 6 bases separated the two germline ends. The CDR3 length is 14 residues. This chain's CDR3 is CASSVIPGANVLTF. DNA of the CDR3: TGTGCCAGCAGTGTAATCCCTGGGGCCAACGTCCTGACTTTC.

CDR3 DNA sequence: TGTGCCAGCAGCCCCATCCCCAGGGGCAATGAGCAGTTCTTC. Protein product: CASSPIPRGNEQFF. This chain connects TRBV7-2 to TRBJ2-1; TRBD1 is a possible D gene (6 bases). Trimming pared 5 bases from V and 6 bases from J, leaving 14 bases between. Germline CDR1 reads SGHTA; CDR2 reads FQGNSA. The CDR3 sequence is 14 residues long.

The chain carries TRBV27 and TRBJ1-1; 9 nucleotides agree with TRBD1. There are 12 residues in the CDR3. Looked up from germline, CDR1 is MNHEY and CDR2 is SMNVEV (reference sequence). Trimming took 6 bases from V and 10 from J; bases not matched to a gene: 6. CDR3 in DNA: TGTGCCAGCAGGGGACAGGGTCTAGTAGCTTTCTTT. As protein: CASRGQGLVAFF.

With respect to this clone: Germline and junction disagree at one end, which may indicate a read error. For the CDR3, the DNA is TGTGCCAGCAGCCAAGTCAATAGCGGGCTGGGGGGGCTGTTTTTT. It yields the protein CASSQVNSGLGGLFF. J is TRBJ2-2 and V is TRBV4-2; 7 bases agree with TRBD2. The CDR3 is 15 amino acids. Germline-derived CDR1 and CDR2 are LGHNA and YNFKEQ.

This clone turned up a few times. The chain has TRBV6-4 and TRBJ1-5, with TRBD1 identical over 8 bases. V trimming: 7 bases; J trimming: 7 bases; junction bases outside the gene matches: 12. CDR1 is MRHNA, CDR2 SNTAGT, per germline. The CDR3 sequence is 15 residues long. The CDR3 is CASTVGDRGRQPQHF. The CDR3 DNA reads as TGTGCCAGCACCGTGGGAGACAGGGGAAGACAGCCCCAGCATTTT.

This chain links TRBV5-1 with TRBJ2-6, with 10 bases fitting TRBD2. CDR3 length: 19 residues. The germline V gene encodes CDR1 SGHRS and CDR2 YFSETQ. Trimming took 1 base from V and 0 from J; bases not matched to a gene: 7. The CDR3, as DNA: TGCGCCAGCAGCTTGTTGCTAGCGGGAGTAGGCTCTGGGGCCAACGTCCTGACTTTC. Its translation is CASSLLLAGVGSGANVLTF.

The gene calls are TRBV4-3 and TRBJ2-2; D ambiguous. The germline CDR1 and CDR2 sequences are LGHNA and YSLEER. This CDR3 is 14 amino acids long. Trimming pared 4 bases from V and 6 bases from J, leaving 12 bases between. CDR3 sequence reads: CASSLLYSAGELFF. The DNA for the CDR3 is TGCGCCAGCAGCCTACTCTATTCAGCCGGGGAGCTGTTTTTT.

The chain couples TRBV18 to TRBJ1-2, with TRBD1 matching over 7 bases. This CDR3 has 15 residues. In germline, CDR1 is KGHSH, CDR2 LQKENI. The J segment lost 4 bases and the V segment lost 3 bases, leaving 8 bases of the junction unmatched. CDR3 in amino acids: CASSPTTGKGYGYTF. The CDR3 DNA reads as TGTGCCAGCTCACCTACGACAGGGAAAGGCTATGGCTACACCTTC.

The rearrangement joins TRBV6-1 to TRBJ1-3, with D tentatively TRBD1 (6 bases). The germline V gene encodes CDR1 MNHNS and CDR2 SASEGT. V lost 6 bases, J lost 2 bases, and 14 bases lay in between. The CDR3 sequence is 15 residues long. CDR3 DNA sequence: TGTGCCAGCAGGGCCCCAGGGGTCGCTGGAAACACCATATATTTT. It specifies CASRAPGVAGNTIYF.

This chain links TRBV2 with TRBJ1-5; tentative D call: TRBD1 (6 bases). Trimming removed 4 bases at V and 6 bases at J, with 16 bases between. Looked up from germline, CDR1 is SNHLY and CDR2 is FYNNEI. This CDR3 has 15 residues. The CDR3 nucleotides read TGTGCCAGCAGTGTAGGGGGGGGTATAAGTCAGCCCCAGCATTTT. Translation: CASSVGGGISQPQHF.

The chain uses TRBV5-1 and TRBJ2-5; D possibly matches TRBD1 or TRBD2 (5 bases each). CDR3 size: 14 residues. Per germline, CDR1 SGHRS and CDR2 YFSETQ. Trimming cost V 0 bases and J 2 bases, with 8 bases left between them. In DNA form, the CDR3 reads TGCGCCAGCAGCTTGGAGGGGAGTCAAGAGACCCAGTACTTC. This gives the protein CASSLEGSQETQYF. The variable domain in full, completed from reference TRBV5-1 and TRBJ2-5, reads KAGVTQTPRYLIKTRGQQVTLSCSPISGHRSVSWYQQTPGQGLQFLFEYFSETQRNKGNFPGRFSGRQFSNSRSEMNVSTLELGDSALYLCASSLEGSQETQYFGPGTRLLVL.

The chain links TRBV6-1 to TRBJ2-2, with TRBD1 identical over 7 bases. V shed 4 bases, J shed 1 base, and the junction held 6 bases outside the gene matches. Germline V gene data show CDR1 as MNHNS and CDR2 as SASEGT. This CDR3 has 16 residues. The CDR3 nucleotides are TGTGCCAGCAGTGGCCTCGACAGGGTGAACACCGGGGAGCTGTTTTTT. It encodes CASSGLDRVNTGELFF.

The V call is TRBV14, the J call TRBJ2-1; the match to TRBD2 covers 9 bases. Germline lookup yields CDR1 SGHDN and CDR2 FVKESK. The junction had 6 bases not matched to a gene; V was cut back by 5 bases and J by 4 bases. This CDR3 has 15 amino acids. The CDR3 sequence is CASSGGGRGYNEQFF. The CDR3 coding sequence is TGTGCCAGCAGCGGCGGCGGGAGGGGATACAATGAGCAGTTCTTC.

CDR3 coding DNA: TGTGCCAGCAGCTTCCGGGGGTATGGCTACACCTTC. Translating it yields CASSFRGYGYTF. V usage is TRBV11-3 and J usage is TRBJ1-2, with D perhaps TRBD1 (5 bases). The CDR3 is 12 residues long. Germline V lookup: CDR1 SGHNT, CDR2 YENEEA. Trimming cost V 3 bases and J 5 bases, with 7 bases left between them.

The chain carries TRBV30 and TRBJ1-3; D ambiguous. CDR1 is GTSNPN and CDR2 is SVGIG in the germline V gene (reference sequence). V lost 0 bases, J lost 1 base, and 4 bases lay in between. The CDR3 covers 13 residues. The CDR3 here is CAWSVASGNTIYF. Written as DNA, the CDR3 is TGTGCCTGGAGTGTAGCGTCTGGAAACACCATATATTTT.